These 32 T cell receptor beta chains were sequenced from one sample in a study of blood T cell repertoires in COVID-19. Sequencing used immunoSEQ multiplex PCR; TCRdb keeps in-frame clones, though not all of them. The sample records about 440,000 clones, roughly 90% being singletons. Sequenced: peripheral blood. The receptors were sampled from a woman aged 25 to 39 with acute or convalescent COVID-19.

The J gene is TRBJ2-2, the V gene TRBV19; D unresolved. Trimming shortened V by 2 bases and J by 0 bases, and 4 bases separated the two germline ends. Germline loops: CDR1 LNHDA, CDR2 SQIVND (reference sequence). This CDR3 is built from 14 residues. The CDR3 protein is CASSIPSNTGELFF. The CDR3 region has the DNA TGTGCCAGTAGTATACCATCGAACACCGGGGAGCTGTTTTTT.

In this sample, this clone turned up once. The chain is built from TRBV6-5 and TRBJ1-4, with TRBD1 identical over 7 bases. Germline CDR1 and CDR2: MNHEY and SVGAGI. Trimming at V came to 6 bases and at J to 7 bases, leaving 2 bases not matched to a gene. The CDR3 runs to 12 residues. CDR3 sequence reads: CASRHRGEKLFF. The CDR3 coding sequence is TGTGCCAGCAGACACAGGGGTGAAAAACTGTTTTTT.

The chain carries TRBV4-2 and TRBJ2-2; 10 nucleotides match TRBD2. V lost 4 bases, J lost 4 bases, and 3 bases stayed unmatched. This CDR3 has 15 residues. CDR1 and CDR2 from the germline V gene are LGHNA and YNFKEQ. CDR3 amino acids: CASSLAGGSTGELFF. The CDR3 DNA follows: TGTGCCAGCAGCCTAGCGGGGGGTAGCACCGGGGAGCTGTTTTTT.

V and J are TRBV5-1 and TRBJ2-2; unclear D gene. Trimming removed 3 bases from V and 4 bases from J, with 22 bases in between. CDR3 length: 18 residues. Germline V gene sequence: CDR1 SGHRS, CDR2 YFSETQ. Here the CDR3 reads CASSSPNGVTPGTGELFF. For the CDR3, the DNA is TGCGCCAGCAGCTCCCCTAACGGCGTCACTCCGGGCACCGGGGAGCTGTTTTTT. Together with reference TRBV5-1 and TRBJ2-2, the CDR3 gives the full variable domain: KAGVTQTPRYLIKTRGQQVTLSCSPISGHRSVSWYQQTPGQGLQFLFEYFSETQRNKGNFPGRFSGRQFSNSRSEMNVSTLELGDSALYLCASSSPNGVTPGTGELFFGEGSRLTVL.

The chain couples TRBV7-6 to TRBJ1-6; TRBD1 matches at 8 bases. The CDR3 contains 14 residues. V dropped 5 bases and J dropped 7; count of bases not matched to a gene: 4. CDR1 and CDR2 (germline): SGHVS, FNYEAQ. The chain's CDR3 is CASSNGQGNSPLHF. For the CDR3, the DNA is TGTGCCAGCAGCAACGGACAGGGAAATTCACCCCTCCACTTT.

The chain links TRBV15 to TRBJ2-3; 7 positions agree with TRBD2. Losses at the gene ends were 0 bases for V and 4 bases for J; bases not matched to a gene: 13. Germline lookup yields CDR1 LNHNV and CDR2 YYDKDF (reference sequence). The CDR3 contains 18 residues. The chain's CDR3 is CATSRDRSTGGMSDTQYF. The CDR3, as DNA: TGTGCCACCAGCAGAGATCGAAGTACGGGGGGAATGTCAGATACGCAGTATTTT.

The CDR3 DNA reads TGTGCCAGCAGCCCGTCCGCAGGGGCGAATTCACCCCTCCACTTT. This gives the protein CASSPSAGANSPLHF. The V call is TRBV7-9, the J call TRBJ1-6; D is perhaps TRBD1 (6 bases). This CDR3 has 15 amino acids. CDR1 is SEHNR and CDR2 is FQNEAQ in the germline V gene (reference sequence). Trimming shortened V by 5 bases and J by 7 bases, and 15 bases separated the two germline ends.

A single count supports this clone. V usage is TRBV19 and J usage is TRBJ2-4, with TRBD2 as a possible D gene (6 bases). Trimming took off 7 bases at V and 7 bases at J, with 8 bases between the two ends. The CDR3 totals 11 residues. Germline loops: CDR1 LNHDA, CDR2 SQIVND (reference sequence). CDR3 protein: CASMGRNIQYF. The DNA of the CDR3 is TGTGCCAGTATGGGGAGGAACATTCAGTACTTC.

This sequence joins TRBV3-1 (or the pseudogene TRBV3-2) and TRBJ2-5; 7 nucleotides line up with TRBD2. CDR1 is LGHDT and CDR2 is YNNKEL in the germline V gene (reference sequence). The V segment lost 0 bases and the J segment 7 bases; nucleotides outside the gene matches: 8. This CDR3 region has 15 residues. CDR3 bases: TGTGCCAGCAGCCAAGACCGGCGGGGGACGGGGACCCAGTACTTC. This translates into CASSQDRRGTGTQYF.

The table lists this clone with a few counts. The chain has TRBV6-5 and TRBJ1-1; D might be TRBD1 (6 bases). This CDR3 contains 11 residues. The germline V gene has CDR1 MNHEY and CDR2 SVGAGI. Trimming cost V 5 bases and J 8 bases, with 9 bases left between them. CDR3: CASSTGLEAFF. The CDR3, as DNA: TGTGCCAGCAGTACAGGGTTAGAAGCTTTCTTT.

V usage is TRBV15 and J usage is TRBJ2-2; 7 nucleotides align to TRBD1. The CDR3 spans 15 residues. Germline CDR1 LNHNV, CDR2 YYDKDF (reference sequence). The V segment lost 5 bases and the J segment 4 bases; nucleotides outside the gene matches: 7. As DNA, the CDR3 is TGTGCCACCAGCGCCCGACAGGGATCCACCGGGGAGCTGTTTTTT. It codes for CATSARQGSTGELFF.

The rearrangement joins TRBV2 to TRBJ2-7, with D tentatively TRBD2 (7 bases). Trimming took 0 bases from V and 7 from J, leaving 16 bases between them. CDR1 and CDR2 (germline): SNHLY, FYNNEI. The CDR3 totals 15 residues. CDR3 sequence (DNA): TGTGCCAGCAGTGAAGCGTCGGGGGGCCGCGGGGAGCAGTACTTC. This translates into CASSEASGGRGEQYF. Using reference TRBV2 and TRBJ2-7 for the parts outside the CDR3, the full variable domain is EPEVTQTPSHQVTQMGQEVILRCVPISNHLYFYWYRQILGQKVEFLVSFYNNEISEKSEIFDDQFSVERPDGSNFTLKIRSTKLEDSAMYFCASSEASGGRGEQYFGPGTRLTVT.

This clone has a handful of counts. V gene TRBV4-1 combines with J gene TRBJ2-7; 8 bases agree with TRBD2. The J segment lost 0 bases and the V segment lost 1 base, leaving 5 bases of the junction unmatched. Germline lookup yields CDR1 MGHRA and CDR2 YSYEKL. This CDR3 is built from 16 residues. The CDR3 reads CASSQGPGGPSYEQYF. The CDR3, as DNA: TGCGCCAGCAGCCAAGGCCCGGGAGGGCCCTCCTACGAGCAGTACTTC.

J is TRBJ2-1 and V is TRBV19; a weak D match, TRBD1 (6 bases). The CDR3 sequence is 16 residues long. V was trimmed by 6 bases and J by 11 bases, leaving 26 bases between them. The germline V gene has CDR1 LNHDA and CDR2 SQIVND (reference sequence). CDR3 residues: CASSSVGTTVTPQQFF. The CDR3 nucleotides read TGTGCCAGTAGCTCCGTTGGGACAACAGTAACCCCCCAGCAGTTCTTC.

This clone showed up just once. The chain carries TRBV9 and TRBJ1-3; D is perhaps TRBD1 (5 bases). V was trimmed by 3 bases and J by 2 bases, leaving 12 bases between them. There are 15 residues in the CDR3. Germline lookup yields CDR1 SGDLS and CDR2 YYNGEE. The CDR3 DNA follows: TGTGCCAGCAGCGCGGGGGGGTCCCCTGGAAACACCATATATTTT. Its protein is CASSAGGSPGNTIYF.

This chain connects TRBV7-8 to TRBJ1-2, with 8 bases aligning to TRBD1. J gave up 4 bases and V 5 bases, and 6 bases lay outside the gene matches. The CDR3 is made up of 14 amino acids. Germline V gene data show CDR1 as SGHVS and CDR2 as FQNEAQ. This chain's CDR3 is CASSPGGLSYGYTF. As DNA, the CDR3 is TGTGCCAGCAGCCCAGGGGGCTTGAGCTATGGCTACACCTTC.

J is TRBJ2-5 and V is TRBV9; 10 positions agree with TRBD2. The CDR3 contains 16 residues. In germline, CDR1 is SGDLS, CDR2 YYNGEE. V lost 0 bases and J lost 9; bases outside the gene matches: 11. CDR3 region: CASSVALSGGPQAQYF. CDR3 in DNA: TGTGCCAGCAGCGTAGCTCTTAGCGGGGGGCCCCAGGCCCAGTACTTC.

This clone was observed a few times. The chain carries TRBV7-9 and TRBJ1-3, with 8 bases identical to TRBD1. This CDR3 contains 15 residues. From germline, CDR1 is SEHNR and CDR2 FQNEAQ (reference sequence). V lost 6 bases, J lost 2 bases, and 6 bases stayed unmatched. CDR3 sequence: CASRRQGSPGNTIYF. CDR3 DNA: TGTGCCAGCAGGCGACAGGGGTCACCTGGAAACACCATATATTTT.

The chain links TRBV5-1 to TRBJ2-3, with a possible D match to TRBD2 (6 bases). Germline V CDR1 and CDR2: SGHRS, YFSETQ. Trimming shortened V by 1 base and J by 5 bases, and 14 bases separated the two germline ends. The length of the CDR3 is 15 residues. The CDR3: CASSLSRDSGDTQYF. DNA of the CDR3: TGCGCCAGCAGCTTGAGTAGGGACTCGGGAGATACGCAGTATTTT.

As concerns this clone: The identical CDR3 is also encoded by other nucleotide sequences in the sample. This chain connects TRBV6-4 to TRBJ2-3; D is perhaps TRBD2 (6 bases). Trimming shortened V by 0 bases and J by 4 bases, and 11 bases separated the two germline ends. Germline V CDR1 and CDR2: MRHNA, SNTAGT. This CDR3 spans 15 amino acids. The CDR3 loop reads CASSDSSGGADTQYF. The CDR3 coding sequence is TGTGCCAGCAGTGACTCCTCCGGGGGTGCAGATACGCAGTATTTT.

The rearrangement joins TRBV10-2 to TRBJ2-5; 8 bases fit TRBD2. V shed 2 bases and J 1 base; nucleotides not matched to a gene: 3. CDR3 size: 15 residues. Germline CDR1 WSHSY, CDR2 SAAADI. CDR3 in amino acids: CASSERSGGQETQYF. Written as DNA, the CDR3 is TGCGCCAGCAGTGAGAGAAGCGGGGGCCAAGAGACCCAGTACTTC.

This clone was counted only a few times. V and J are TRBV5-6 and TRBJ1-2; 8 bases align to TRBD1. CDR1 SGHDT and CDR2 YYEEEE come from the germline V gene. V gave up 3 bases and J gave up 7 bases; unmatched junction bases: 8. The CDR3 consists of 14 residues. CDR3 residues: CASSSDRGISGYTF. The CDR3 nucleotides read TGTGCCAGCAGCTCCGACAGGGGAATTAGTGGCTACACCTTC. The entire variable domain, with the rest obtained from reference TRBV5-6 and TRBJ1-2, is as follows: DAGVTQSPTHLIKTRGQQVTLRCSPKSGHDTVSWYQQALGQGPQFIFQYYEEEERQRGNFPDRFSGHQFPNYSSELNVNALLLGDSALYLCASSSDRGISGYTFGSGTRLTVV.

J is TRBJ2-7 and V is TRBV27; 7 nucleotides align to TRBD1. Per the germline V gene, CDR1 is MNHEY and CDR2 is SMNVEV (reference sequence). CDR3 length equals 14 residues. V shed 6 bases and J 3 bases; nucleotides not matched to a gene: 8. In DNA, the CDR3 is TGTGCCAGCAGGAGACAGGGTGTAAACTACGAGCAGTACTTC. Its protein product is CASRRQGVNYEQYF.

The CDR3 here is CASSYGEEAFF. DNA for the CDR3: TGTGCCAGCAGTTACGGGGAGGAGGCTTTCTTT. The J gene is TRBJ1-1, the V gene TRBV6-6; unclear D gene. Per germline, CDR1 MNHNY and CDR2 SVGAGI (reference sequence). V was pared by 2 bases and J by 11 bases, with 9 bases between. The CDR3 covers 11 residues.

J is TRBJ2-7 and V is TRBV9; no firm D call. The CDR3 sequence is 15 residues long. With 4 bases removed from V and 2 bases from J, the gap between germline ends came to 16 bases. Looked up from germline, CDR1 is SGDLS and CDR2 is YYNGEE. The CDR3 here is CASSPSAGLTYEQYF. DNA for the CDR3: TGTGCCAGCAGCCCCAGTGCTGGGCTCACCTACGAGCAGTACTTC.

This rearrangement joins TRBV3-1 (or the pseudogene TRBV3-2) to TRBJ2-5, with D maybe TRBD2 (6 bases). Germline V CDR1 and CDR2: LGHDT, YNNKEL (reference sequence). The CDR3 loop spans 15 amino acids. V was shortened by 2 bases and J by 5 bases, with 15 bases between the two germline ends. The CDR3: CASSQYSGDGETQYF. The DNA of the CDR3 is TGTGCCAGCAGCCAATACTCGGGGGATGGGGAGACCCAGTACTTC.

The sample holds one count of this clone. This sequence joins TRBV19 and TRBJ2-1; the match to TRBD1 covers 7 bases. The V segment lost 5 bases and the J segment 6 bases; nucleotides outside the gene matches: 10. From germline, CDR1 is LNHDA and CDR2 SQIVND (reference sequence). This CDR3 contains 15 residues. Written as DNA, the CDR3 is TGTGCCAGTAGTCCTCGAGGGGGCCTTGCCAATGAGCAGTTCTTC. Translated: CASSPRGGLANEQFF.

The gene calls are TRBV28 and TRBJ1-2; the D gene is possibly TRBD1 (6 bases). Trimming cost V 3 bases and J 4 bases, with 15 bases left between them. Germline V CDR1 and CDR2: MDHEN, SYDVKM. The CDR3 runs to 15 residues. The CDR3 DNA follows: TGTGCCAGCAGTTTTCGGGGGGCGTCTATCTATGGCTACACCTTC. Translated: CASSFRGASIYGYTF.

DNA of the CDR3: TGCAGCGCAGGGACAGGTTTTGGGCAGTATTTT. Encoded protein: CSAGTGFGQYF. The chain links TRBV29-1 to TRBJ2-3, with 8 bases matching TRBD1. The V gene's germline CDR1 is SQVTM and CDR2 ANQGSEA. The CDR3 contains 11 residues. Germline trimming cut 7 bases from V and 11 bases from J; bases unmatched to any gene: 8.

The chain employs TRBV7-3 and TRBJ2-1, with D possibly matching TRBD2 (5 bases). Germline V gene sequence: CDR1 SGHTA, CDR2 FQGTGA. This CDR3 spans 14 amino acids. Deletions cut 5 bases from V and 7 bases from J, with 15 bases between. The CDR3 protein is CASSPAGYENEQFF. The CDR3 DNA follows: TGTGCCAGCAGCCCGGCGGGCTATGAGAATGAGCAGTTCTTC.

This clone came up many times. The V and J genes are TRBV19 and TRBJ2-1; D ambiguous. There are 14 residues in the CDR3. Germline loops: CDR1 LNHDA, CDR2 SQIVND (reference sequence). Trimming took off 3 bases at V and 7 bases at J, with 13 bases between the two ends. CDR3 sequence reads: CASSILFRRNEQFF. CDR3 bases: TGTGCCAGTAGTATCTTGTTTCGCCGGAATGAGCAGTTCTTC.

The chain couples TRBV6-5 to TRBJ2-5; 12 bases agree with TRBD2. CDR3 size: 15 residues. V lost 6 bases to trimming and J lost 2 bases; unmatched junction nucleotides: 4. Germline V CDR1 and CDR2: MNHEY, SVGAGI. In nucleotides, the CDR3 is TGTGCCAGCAGGATACTAGCGGGGGGTCAAGAGACCCAGTACTTC. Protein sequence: CASRILAGGQETQYF.